This TCR beta chain was identified in a study of blood T cell repertoires in COVID-19. Trimming removed 6 bases from V and 2 bases from J; junction bases left unmatched: 4. The length of the CDR3 is 14 residues. Germline lookup yields CDR1 MNHEY and CDR2 SVGAGI. The repertoire was sequenced with immunoSEQ multiplex PCR; TCRdb's copy has only in-frame clones and lacks some. This sample has around 59,000 clones, with 81% found just once. The sequenced material came from peripheral blood. The clonotype originates from a woman over 75 with active or convalescent COVID-19. V gene TRBV6-5 combines with J gene TRBJ1-5, with 7 bases that match TRBD1. CDR3 amino acids: CASSSTGGNQPQHF. CDR3 nucleotides: TGTGCCAGCAGCAGTACAGGGGGCAATCAGCCCCAGCATTTT.